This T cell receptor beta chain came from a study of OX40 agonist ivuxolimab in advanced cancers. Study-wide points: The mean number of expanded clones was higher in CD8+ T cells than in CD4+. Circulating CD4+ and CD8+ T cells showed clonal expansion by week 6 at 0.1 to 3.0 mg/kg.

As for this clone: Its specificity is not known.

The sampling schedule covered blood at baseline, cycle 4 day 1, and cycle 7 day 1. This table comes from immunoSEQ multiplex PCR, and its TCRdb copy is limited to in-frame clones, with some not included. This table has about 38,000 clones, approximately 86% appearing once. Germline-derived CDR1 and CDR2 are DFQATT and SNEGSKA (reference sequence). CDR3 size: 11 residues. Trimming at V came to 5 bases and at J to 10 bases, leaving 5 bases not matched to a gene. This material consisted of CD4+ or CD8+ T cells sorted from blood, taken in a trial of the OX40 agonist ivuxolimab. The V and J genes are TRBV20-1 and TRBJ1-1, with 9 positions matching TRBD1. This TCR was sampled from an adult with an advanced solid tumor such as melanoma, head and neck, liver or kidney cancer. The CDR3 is CSAGTGLGAFF. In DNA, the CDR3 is TGCAGTGCTGGGACAGGGCTCGGAGCTTTCTTT.